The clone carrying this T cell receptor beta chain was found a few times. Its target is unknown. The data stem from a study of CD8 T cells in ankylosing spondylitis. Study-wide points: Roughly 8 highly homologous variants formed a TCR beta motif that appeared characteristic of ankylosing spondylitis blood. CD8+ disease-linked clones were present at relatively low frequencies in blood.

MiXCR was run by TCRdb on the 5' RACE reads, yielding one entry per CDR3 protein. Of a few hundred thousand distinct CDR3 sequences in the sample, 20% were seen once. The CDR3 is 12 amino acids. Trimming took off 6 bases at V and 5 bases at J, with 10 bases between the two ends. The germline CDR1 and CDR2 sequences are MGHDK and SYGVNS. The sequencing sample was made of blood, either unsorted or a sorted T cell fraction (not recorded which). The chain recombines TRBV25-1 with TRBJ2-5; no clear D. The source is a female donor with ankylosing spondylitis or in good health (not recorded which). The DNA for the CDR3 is TGTGCCAGCAGCCGAACTCGGGAGACCCAGTACTTC. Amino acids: CASSRTRETQYF.